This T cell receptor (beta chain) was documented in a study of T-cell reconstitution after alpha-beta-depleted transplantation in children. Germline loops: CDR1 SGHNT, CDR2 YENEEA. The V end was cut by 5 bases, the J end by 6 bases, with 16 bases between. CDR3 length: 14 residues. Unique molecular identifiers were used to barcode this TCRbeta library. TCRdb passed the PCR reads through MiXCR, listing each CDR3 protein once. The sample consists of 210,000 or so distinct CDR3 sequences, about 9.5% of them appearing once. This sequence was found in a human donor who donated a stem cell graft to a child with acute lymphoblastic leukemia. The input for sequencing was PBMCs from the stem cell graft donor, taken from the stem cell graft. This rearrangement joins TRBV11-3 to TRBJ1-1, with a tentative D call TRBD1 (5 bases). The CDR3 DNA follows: TGTGCCAGCAGCCTCTTTGGGGGTAACCCTGAAGCTTTCTTT. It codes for CASSLFGGNPEAFF.